This T cell receptor (beta chain) was identified during a study of blood T cell repertoires in COVID-19. The wider study: Both acute and convalescent COVID-19 samples were obtained from the United States, Italy and Spain.

In the original workflow: Reference gene primer amplification yielded estimated nucleated cell counts. Clones were sequenced by immunoSEQ multiplex PCR, and TCRdb holds only the in-frame ones, with some missing. The D gene and trimming were derived from the DNA, and the V and J assignments and clone size from that table. The sample carries 200,000 to 300,000 clones, roughly 86% recorded once. The CDR3 has 15 amino acids. J gave up 4 bases and V 6 bases, and 12 bases lay outside the gene matches. Germline V gene sequence: CDR1 SGHAT, CDR2 FQNNGV. Material: peripheral blood. The chain employs TRBV11-2 and TRBJ2-7, with 7 positions matching TRBD1. The TCR sequence derives from a woman aged 60-75 years who had recovered from COVID-19. The CDR3 DNA reads as TGTGCCAGCAGGCACCCCGGGACAGCTAATTACGAGCAGTACTTC. This encodes CASRHPGTANYEQYF.